The next 28 T cell receptor beta chains were all read from a single sample in a study of spatial heterogeneity in lung cancer. Findings and limits, study-wide: Counts of expanded intratumoral alpha and beta TCRs tracked tumor mutation counts.

Documented time point: sample taken at primary tumor resection. Their antigens are not known. TCRdb ran MiXCR on the 5' RACE reads and lists one entry per CDR3 protein. The table has fewer than 6,000 distinct CDR3 sequences, around a quarter seen once. The starting material was lung tumor tissue, obtained at surgery. The receptors were gathered from a male donor with early-stage non-small cell lung cancer.

Sample share makes this clonotype medium-sized. V is TRBV10-3 and J is TRBJ2-7, with TRBD2 as a possible D gene (5 bases). Germline-derived CDR1 and CDR2 are ENHRY and SYGVKD. Trimming stripped 4 bases from V and 3 bases from J, with 13 bases between. CDR3 length: 14 residues. The CDR3 nucleotides are TGTGCCATCAGTGGGAGAGCCCGGGACTACGAGCAGTACTTC. Encoded protein: CAISGRARDYEQYF.

The chain recombines TRBV27 with TRBJ2-2, with 7 bases matching TRBD1. The CDR3 sequence is 13 residues long. With 5 bases clipped from V and 8 bases from J, the junction kept 5 bases outside the gene matches. The germline V gene encodes CDR1 MNHEY and CDR2 SMNVEV (reference sequence). DNA for the CDR3: TGTGCCAGCAGTCTCACAGGGGCGGGGGAGCTGTTTTTT. Protein product: CASSLTGAGELFF.

Many counts were recorded for this clonotype. The chain has TRBV7-9 and TRBJ1-2; TRBD1 matches at 8 bases. The J segment lost 4 bases and the V segment lost 5 bases, leaving 6 bases of the junction unmatched. Germline CDR1 is SEHNR and CDR2 is FQNEAQ (reference sequence). The CDR3 is 14 residues long. CDR3 amino acids: CASSPGQGGYGYTF. For the CDR3, the DNA is TGTGCCAGCAGCCCCGGACAGGGAGGCTATGGCTACACCTTC.

This clonotype qualifies as medium-sized. The CDR3 nucleotides are TGTGCCAGTAATACAGGGCGAACCCAAGAGACCCAGTACTTC. Translation gives CASNTGRTQETQYF. The chain carries TRBV19 and TRBJ2-5; TRBD1 might be the D (6 bases). Germline V CDR1 and CDR2: LNHDA, SQIVND (reference sequence). V was cut by 7 bases and J by 1 base, with 13 bases left in between. This CDR3 has 14 amino acids.

There are many counts of this clonotype. V and J are TRBV7-3 and TRBJ2-1; 7 nucleotides line up with TRBD2. The trim removed 1 base at V and 9 bases at J, leaving 3 bases unmatched. CDR3 length: 13 amino acids. Germline V lookup: CDR1 SGHTA, CDR2 FQGTGA. The CDR3 nucleotides read TGTGCCAGCAGCTTAAGTGGGAGGGGTGAGCAGTTCTTC. As protein: CASSLSGRGEQFF.

This clonotype is large by share. This chain connects TRBV12-5 to TRBJ2-2; 7 bases map to TRBD1. There are 14 residues in the CDR3. Looked up from germline, CDR1 is LGHNT and CDR2 is FRNRAP. The V and J ends lost 5 bases and 5 bases, in that order; junction bases with no gene match: 5. In nucleotides, the CDR3 is TGTGCTAGTGGTCTGGGACAGTCGACCGGGGAGCTGTTTTTT. Encoded protein: CASGLGQSTGELFF.

The chain is built from TRBV12-3 or TRBV12-4 and TRBJ1-5; 8 positions match TRBD1. The CDR3 spans 15 residues. J lost 0 bases, V lost 3 bases, and 1 base had no gene match. The CDR3 loop reads CASSLTGDSNQPQHF. CDR3 coding DNA: TGTGCCAGCAGTTTGACAGGGGATAGCAATCAGCCCCAGCATTTT.

Ten or more counts support this clonotype. V gene TRBV5-1 combines with J gene TRBJ2-3; perhaps TRBD1 as D (6 bases). V was trimmed by 5 bases and J by 5 bases, leaving 9 bases between them. Germline loops: CDR1 SGHRS, CDR2 YFSETQ. This CDR3 spans 12 amino acids. The CDR3 DNA reads TGCGCCAGCAGACAGGGTGTAGATACGCAGTATTTT. This translates into CASRQGVDTQYF.

In its sample, this clonotype was seen many times. V is TRBV29-1 and J is TRBJ2-2; TRBD2 agrees at 9 bases. CDR3 length: 14 residues. Trimming cost V 5 bases and J 7 bases; bases outside gene matches: 8. Germline values: CDR1 SQVTM, CDR2 ANQGSEA. The CDR3 loop is CSVSAGGYGGELFF. CDR3 coding DNA: TGCAGCGTTTCCGCGGGAGGGTATGGCGGGGAGCTGTTTTTT.

This clonotype is categorized as medium-sized. The chain has TRBV24-1 and TRBJ2-2; D is perhaps TRBD2 (6 bases). V was clipped by 0 bases and J by 5 bases, with 18 bases between them. This CDR3 has 18 residues. Germline assignment: CDR1 KGHDR and CDR2 SFDVKD. CDR3 sequence reads: CATSDLFDSGLGTGELFF. The CDR3 DNA sequence: TGTGCCACCAGTGATTTGTTCGATTCGGGACTGGGGACCGGGGAGCTGTTTTTT.

The rearrangement links TRBV7-2 to TRBJ1-3, with a possible D match to TRBD1 (5 bases). This CDR3 is 20 amino acids long. Germline-derived CDR1 and CDR2 are SGHTA and FQGNSA. V was shortened by 2 bases and J by 0 bases, with 23 bases between the two germline ends. CDR3 DNA: TGTGCCAGCAGCTTACTAATCCCGGGACGCCTTATCCCCTCTGGAAACACCATATATTTT. Translated: CASSLLIPGRLIPSGNTIYF.

This clonotype was counted only a few times. The chain has TRBV20-1 and TRBJ2-1; TRBD2 aligns across 9 bases. This CDR3 comprises 13 residues. V trimming: 5 bases; J trimming: 6 bases; junction bases outside the gene matches: 5. Germline CDR1 is DFQATT and CDR2 is SNEGSKA (reference sequence). The CDR3 DNA follows: TGCAGTGCTTTTCTAGCGGGATTCAATGAGCAGTTCTTC. Protein sequence: CSAFLAGFNEQFF.

This clonotype occurred a few times. V and J are TRBV10-3 and TRBJ2-5; no definite D call. Germline V gene sequence: CDR1 ENHRY, CDR2 SYGVKD. V lost 6 bases to trimming and J lost 5 bases, with 13 bases between them. The CDR3 runs to 13 residues. This CDR3 is CAISEVGPETQYF. The CDR3 nucleotides read TGTGCCATCAGCGAGGTGGGCCCCGAGACCCAGTACTTC.

V usage is TRBV7-6 and J usage is TRBJ2-1, with D possibly being TRBD2 (5 bases). The V and J ends lost 4 bases and 4 bases respectively, with 11 bases between them. Germline CDR1 reads SGHVS; CDR2 reads FNYEAQ. The CDR3 is 14 amino acids. In DNA form, the CDR3 reads TGTGCCAGCAGCTCTAGCTTCTTATACAATGAGCAGTTCTTC. It yields the protein CASSSSFLYNEQFF.

Comments on this clonotype: A much larger clone lies one base from this, so it may be a read error. The chain uses TRBV20-1 and TRBJ2-7; 7 bases are shared with TRBD1. The length of the CDR3 is 14 residues. V shed 4 bases and J 0 bases; nucleotides not matched to a gene: 6. Germline V gene data show CDR1 as DFQATT and CDR2 as SNEGSKA (reference sequence). The chain's CDR3 is CSAIPGQCSYEQYF. DNA for the CDR3: TGCAGTGCTATCCCGGGACAGTGCTCCTACGAGCAGTACTTC.

J is TRBJ2-7 and V is TRBV27; D is uncertain. In germline, CDR1 is MNHEY, CDR2 SMNVEV (reference sequence). V lost 8 bases and J 0 bases, leaving 14 bases between the germline ends. The CDR3 has 14 residues. CDR3 protein: CASPLRRHSYEQYF. CDR3 nucleotide sequence: TGTGCCAGCCCCTTGCGGCGACACTCCTACGAGCAGTACTTC.

The gene calls are TRBV29-1 and TRBJ2-1, with D possibly being TRBD2 (6 bases). Germline CDR1 reads SQVTM; CDR2 reads ANQGSEA. The CDR3 contains 13 residues. Trimming took 4 bases from V and 5 from J, leaving 12 bases between them. CDR3 nucleotide sequence: TGCAGCGTTGGGCTAGCGAGGAACAATGAGCAGTTCTTC. It yields the protein CSVGLARNNEQFF.

This chain uses TRBV3-1 with TRBJ2-1, with D possibly being TRBD2 (5 bases). CDR1 LGHDT and CDR2 YNNKEL come from the germline V gene (reference sequence). The CDR3 covers 14 residues. The V end lost 4 bases, the J end lost 8 bases, and 15 bases lay between the germline ends. The CDR3 sequence: CASSRLAGNHEQFF. CDR3 DNA sequence: TGTGCCAGCAGCCGACTGGCCGGGAACCATGAGCAGTTCTTC.

This clonotype is labeled medium-sized. This rearrangement joins TRBV5-1 to TRBJ1-1, with TRBD1 matching 7 bases. The germline V gene has CDR1 SGHRS and CDR2 YFSETQ. CDR3 size: 12 residues. Germline trimming cut 2 bases from V and 7 bases from J; bases unmatched to any gene: 2. The CDR3 region has the DNA TGCGCCAGCAGCTTCCGGGACAGTGAAGCTTTCTTT. Translating it yields CASSFRDSEAFF.

This clonotype has ten or more counts. The genes are TRBV30 and TRBJ1-5; 7 bases are a match to TRBD1. Germline CDR1 reads GTSNPN; CDR2 reads SVGIG (reference sequence). V trimming: 2 bases; J trimming: 4 bases; junction bases outside the gene matches: 2. The CDR3 contains 13 residues. The CDR3, as DNA: TGTGCCTGGAGTTTACAGGGGAATCAGCCCCAGCATTTT. It is translated as CAWSLQGNQPQHF.

Only one count was recorded for this clonotype. V gene TRBV3-1 combines with J gene TRBJ2-7; TRBD1 matches 10 bases. Germline lookup yields CDR1 LGHDT and CDR2 YNNKEL (reference sequence). This CDR3 contains 15 residues. The J segment lost 2 bases and the V segment lost 4 bases, leaving 5 bases of the junction unmatched. The CDR3 region is CASSPLGTGAYEQYF. The DNA for the CDR3 is TGTGCCAGCAGCCCTCTTGGGACAGGGGCCTACGAGCAGTACTTC.

This clonotype is medium-sized in the sample. The chain links TRBV6-5 to TRBJ1-1; 8 bases are a match to TRBD1. The CDR3 has 13 residues. Germline V lookup: CDR1 MNHEY, CDR2 SVGAGI. Unmatched junction bases numbered 5, after V lost 2 bases and J lost 9 bases. The CDR3 nucleotides are TGTGCCAGCAGTTACGGGACAGGAGGAAAAGCTTTCTTT. Amino acids: CASSYGTGGKAFF.

By share, this clonotype counts as medium-sized. The chain recombines TRBV7-9 with TRBJ2-7; 7 positions match TRBD2. The CDR3 length is 13 residues. Germline CDR1 reads SEHNR; CDR2 reads FQNEAQ (reference sequence). Unmatched junction bases numbered 4, after V lost 5 bases and J lost 3 bases. DNA of the CDR3: TGTGCCAGCAGCCCGACTAGCAGCTACGAGCAGTACTTC. It is translated as CASSPTSSYEQYF.

This clonotype was counted a few times. The chain employs TRBV11-2 and TRBJ2-7; 9 nucleotides match TRBD1. Germline CDR1 is SGHAT and CDR2 is FQNNGV. The CDR3 runs 14 residues. Losses at the gene ends were 4 bases for V and 4 bases for J; bases not matched to a gene: 5. Written as DNA, the CDR3 is TGTGCCAGCAGCTCCGGGACAGGGAAATACGAGCAGTACTTC. Protein product: CASSSGTGKYEQYF.

This clonotype was detected many times. The V gene is TRBV4-2, the J gene TRBJ2-1; 13 bases align to TRBD2. From germline, CDR1 is LGHNA and CDR2 YNFKEQ. CDR3 length: 20 residues. Trimming at V came to 3 bases and at J to 7 bases, leaving 18 bases not matched to a gene. DNA for the CDR3: TGTGCCAGCAGCCATCAACTAGCGGGAGGGCCGGAAAAGCTAACAAATGAGCAGTTCTTC. It encodes CASSHQLAGGPEKLTNEQFF.

This clonotype was recorded many times. The junction shows a germline mismatch at one end, possibly a read error. The V and J genes are TRBV28 and TRBJ2-3; 8 nucleotides line up with TRBD2. CDR1 is MDHEN and CDR2 is SYDVKM in the germline V gene. The CDR3 extends over 14 amino acids. For the CDR3, the DNA is TGTGCCAGCAATTTAAGCGGGAGAACAGATACGCAGTATTTT. It codes for CASNLSGRTDTQYF.

The CDR3 coding sequence is TGTGCCAGCAGCAAGGAATTAGGGCCAGGGGCAGATACGCAGTATTTT. It specifies CASSKELGPGADTQYF. The chain carries TRBV12-3 or TRBV12-4 and TRBJ2-3; TRBD1 might be the D (6 bases). This CDR3 comprises 16 residues. Trimming stripped 6 bases from V and 4 bases from J, with 20 bases between.

By its share, this clonotype is medium-sized. The J gene is TRBJ2-1, the V gene TRBV20-1; TRBD2 matches at 8 bases. The germline CDR1 and CDR2 sequences are DFQATT and SNEGSKA (reference sequence). This CDR3 is 14 amino acids long. With V trimmed by 3 bases and J by 2 bases, 3 bases remained unmatched. The CDR3 DNA follows: TGCAGTGCTAGCCAGGGACTAGCCTACAATGAGCAGTTCTTC. As protein: CSASQGLAYNEQFF.